This TCR beta chain is drawn from a study of blood T cell repertoires in COVID-19. V dropped 8 bases and J dropped 2; count of bases not matched to a gene: 3. The CDR3 is 13 residues long. Assay used: immunoSEQ multiplex PCR; TCRdb lists only in-frame clones, some missing. This table has around 250,000 clones, under 85% appearing once. This clone was seen a single time. The sequence came from a man aged 25-45 years who had recovered from COVID-19. The rearrangement uses TRBV12-3 or TRBV12-4 and TRBJ1-5; TRBD1 agrees at 7 bases. The sample consisted of peripheral blood. The CDR3 reads CASSDRGNQPQHF. The CDR3 nucleotides read TGTGCCAGCTCCGACAGGGGCAATCAGCCCCAGCATTTT.